Following are 6 T cell receptor beta chains from one sample sequenced in a study of T cells after yellow fever vaccination. MiXCR was run by TCRdb on the 5' RACE reads, yielding one entry per CDR3 protein. The table lists fewer than 100,000 distinct CDR3 sequences, about 8.2% of them singletons. The source was CD8+ T cells not binding an NS4B(214-222) dextramer, sorted from PBMCs, collected around 16 days after the first yellow fever vaccination. These receptors originate from a man in his late teens or twenties who received the YFV17D yellow fever vaccine.

This clonotype was found many times. The J gene is TRBJ1-5, the V gene TRBV12-3 or TRBV12-4; no clear D gene. This CDR3 has 14 residues. The V end was cut by 3 bases, the J end by 4 bases, with 10 bases between. The CDR3 DNA sequence: TGTGCCAGCAGTTTGGAACGTAGGAATCAGCCCCAGCATTTT. Protein sequence: CASSLERRNQPQHF.

The chain recombines TRBV7-6 with TRBJ2-7; D could derive from TRBD1 or TRBD2 (6 bases each). CDR3 length: 14 amino acids. With 4 bases removed from V and 3 bases from J, the gap between germline ends came to 13 bases. The germline V gene has CDR1 SGHVS and CDR2 FNYEAQ. The CDR3 here is CASSSGGGGYEQYF. As DNA, the CDR3 is TGTGCCAGCAGCTCCGGCGGAGGGGGCTACGAGCAGTACTTC.

This clonotype was seen only a few times. This chain links TRBV11-2 with TRBJ2-5; tentative D call: TRBD1 (5 bases). Trimming took 1 base from V and 3 from J, leaving 12 bases between them. Per the germline V gene, CDR1 is SGHAT and CDR2 is FQNNGV. The CDR3 has 15 amino acids. CDR3 residues: CASSLGGGYKETQYF. The CDR3 DNA reads as TGTGCCAGCAGCTTAGGGGGCGGATACAAAGAGACCCAGTACTTC.

This clonotype was observed at least ten times. This sequence joins TRBV5-1 and TRBJ1-1; no clear D gene. The length of the CDR3 is 14 residues. V was shortened by 4 bases and J by 1 base, with 11 bases between the two germline ends. The germline V gene has CDR1 SGHRS and CDR2 YFSETQ. In DNA, the CDR3 is TGCGCCAGCAGCCACCGGACGCCGAACACTGAAGCTTTCTTT. Its protein product is CASSHRTPNTEAFF.

This clonotype was found a few times. The rearrangement joins TRBV20-1 to TRBJ2-1, with 10 bases matching TRBD2. The CDR3 runs to 16 residues. Per germline, CDR1 DFQATT and CDR2 SNEGSKA (reference sequence). V shed 7 bases, J shed 7 bases, and the junction held 16 bases outside the gene matches. CDR3 nucleotides: TGCAGTGGAGTGGGAGCGGGGGGGCCAGGGGGAAATGAGCAGTTCTTC. This encodes CSGVGAGGPGGNEQFF.

This clonotype was picked up many times. The chain carries TRBV5-1 and TRBJ2-1; D is perhaps TRBD1 (5 bases). The CDR3 spans 15 residues. Trimming took 2 bases from V and 0 from J, leaving 9 bases between them. The germline gives CDR1 SGHRS, CDR2 YFSETQ. The DNA of the CDR3 is TGCGCCAGCAGCTTTAGACAGAGCTCCTACAATGAGCAGTTCTTC. Translating gives CASSFRQSSYNEQFF.